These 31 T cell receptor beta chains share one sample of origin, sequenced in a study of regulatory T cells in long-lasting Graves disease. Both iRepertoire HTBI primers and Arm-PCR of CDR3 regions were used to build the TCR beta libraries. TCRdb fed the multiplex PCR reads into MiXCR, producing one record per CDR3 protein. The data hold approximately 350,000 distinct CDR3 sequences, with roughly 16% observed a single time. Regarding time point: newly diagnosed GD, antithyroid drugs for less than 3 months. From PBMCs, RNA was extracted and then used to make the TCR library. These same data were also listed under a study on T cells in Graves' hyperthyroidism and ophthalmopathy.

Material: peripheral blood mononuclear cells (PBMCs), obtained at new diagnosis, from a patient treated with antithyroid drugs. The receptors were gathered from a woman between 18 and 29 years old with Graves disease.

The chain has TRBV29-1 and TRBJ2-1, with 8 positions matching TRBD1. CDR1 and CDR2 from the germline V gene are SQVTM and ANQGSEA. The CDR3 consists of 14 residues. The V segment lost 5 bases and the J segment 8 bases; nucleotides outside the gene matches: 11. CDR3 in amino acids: CSVLDRGGIDEQFF. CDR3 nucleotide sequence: TGCAGCGTTTTAGACAGGGGAGGTATTGATGAGCAGTTCTTC.

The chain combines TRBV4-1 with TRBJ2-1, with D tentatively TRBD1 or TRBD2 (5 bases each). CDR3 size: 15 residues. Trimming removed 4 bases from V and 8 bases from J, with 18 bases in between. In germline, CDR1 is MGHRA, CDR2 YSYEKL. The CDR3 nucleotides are TGCGCCAGCAGCCGAGTACTCCGGGACCCGGATGAGCAGTTCTTC. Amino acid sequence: CASSRVLRDPDEQFF.

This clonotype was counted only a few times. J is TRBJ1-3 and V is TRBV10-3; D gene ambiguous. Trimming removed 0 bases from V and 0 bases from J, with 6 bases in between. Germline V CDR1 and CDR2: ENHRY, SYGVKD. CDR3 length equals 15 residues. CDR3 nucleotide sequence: TGTGCCATCAGTGAGTCCCGCTTCTCTGGAAACACCATATATTTT. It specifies CAISESRFSGNTIYF.

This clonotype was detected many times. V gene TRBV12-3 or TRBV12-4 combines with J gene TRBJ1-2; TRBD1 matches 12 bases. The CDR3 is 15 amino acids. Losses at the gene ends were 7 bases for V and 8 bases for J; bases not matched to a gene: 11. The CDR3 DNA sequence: TGTGCCAGCATCGCCGGAGGGACAGGGGGCCCGGGCTACACCTTC. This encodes CASIAGGTGGPGYTF.

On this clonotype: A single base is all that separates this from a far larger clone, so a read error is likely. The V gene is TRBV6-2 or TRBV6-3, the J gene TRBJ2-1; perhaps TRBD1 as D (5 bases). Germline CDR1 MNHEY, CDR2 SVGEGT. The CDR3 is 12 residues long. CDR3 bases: TGTGCCAGCAGTGACAGAGAAAATGAGCAGTCCTTC. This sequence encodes CASSDRENEQSF.

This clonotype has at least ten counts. The CDR3 DNA reads as TGTGCCAGCACCTTTGGAGCGAACACTGAAGCTTTCTTT. Protein product: CASTFGANTEAFF. This sequence joins TRBV2 and TRBJ1-1; D not certain. CDR3 size: 13 residues. CDR1 and CDR2 from the germline V gene are SNHLY and FYNNEI. Trimming stripped 7 bases from V and 1 base from J, with 10 bases between.

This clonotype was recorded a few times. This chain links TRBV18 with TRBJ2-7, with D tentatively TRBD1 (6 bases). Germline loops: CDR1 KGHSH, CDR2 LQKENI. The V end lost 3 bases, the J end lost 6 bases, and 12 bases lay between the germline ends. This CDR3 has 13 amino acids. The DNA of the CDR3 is TGTGCCAGCTCACCCTTGGGGGCGGCCGAGCAGTACTTC. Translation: CASSPLGAAEQYF.

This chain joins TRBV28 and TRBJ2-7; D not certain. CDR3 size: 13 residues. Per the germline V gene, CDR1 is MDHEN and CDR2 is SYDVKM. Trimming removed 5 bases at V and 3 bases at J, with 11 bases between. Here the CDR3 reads CASSHPAVYEQYF. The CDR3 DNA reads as TGTGCCAGCAGTCACCCGGCGGTCTACGAGCAGTACTTC.

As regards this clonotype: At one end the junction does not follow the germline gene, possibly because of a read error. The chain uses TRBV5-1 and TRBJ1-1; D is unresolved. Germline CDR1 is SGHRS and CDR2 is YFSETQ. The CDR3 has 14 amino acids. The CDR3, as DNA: TGCGTCAGCAGCTTCGGTTGGGGGAACACTGAAGCTTTCTTT. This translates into CVSSFGWGNTEAFF. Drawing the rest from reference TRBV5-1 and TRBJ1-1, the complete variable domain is KAGVTQTPRYLIKTRGQQVTLSCSPISGHRSVSWYQQTPGQGLQFLFEYFSETQRNKGNFPGRFSGRQFSNSRSEMNVSTLELGDSALYLCVSSFGWGNTEAFFGQGTRLTVV.

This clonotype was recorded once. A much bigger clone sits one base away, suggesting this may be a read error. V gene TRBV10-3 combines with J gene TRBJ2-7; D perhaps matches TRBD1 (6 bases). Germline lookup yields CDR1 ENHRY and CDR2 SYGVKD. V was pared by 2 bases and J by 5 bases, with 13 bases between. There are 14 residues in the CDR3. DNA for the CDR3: TGTGCCATCAGTGAGCTTGGGACATGGAACGAGCAGTACTTC. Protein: CAISELGTWNEQYF.

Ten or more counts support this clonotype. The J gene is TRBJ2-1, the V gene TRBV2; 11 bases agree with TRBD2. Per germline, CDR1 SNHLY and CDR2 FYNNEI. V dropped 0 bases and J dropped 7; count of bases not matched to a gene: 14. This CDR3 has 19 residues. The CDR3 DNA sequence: TGTGCCAGCAGTGAAGCGGGAGGGGCAACTAGCGGGGGTCCGAATGAGCAGTTCTTC. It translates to CASSEAGGATSGGPNEQFF.

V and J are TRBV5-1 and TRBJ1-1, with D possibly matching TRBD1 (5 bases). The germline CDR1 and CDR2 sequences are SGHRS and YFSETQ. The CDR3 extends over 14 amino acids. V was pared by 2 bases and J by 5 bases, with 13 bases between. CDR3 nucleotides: TGCGCCAGCAGCTTTGGGGGAGGATGGACTGAAGCTTTCTTT. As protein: CASSFGGGWTEAFF.

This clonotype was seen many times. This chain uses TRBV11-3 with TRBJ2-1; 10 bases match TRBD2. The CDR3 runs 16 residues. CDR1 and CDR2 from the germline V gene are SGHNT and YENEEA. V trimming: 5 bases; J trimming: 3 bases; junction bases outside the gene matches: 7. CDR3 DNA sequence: TGTGCCAGCAGCCGGACTAGCGGCCTTCTCTACAATGAGCAGTTCTTC. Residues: CASSRTSGLLYNEQFF. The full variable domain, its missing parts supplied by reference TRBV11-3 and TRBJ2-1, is EAGVVQSPRYKIIEKKQPVAFWCNPISGHNTLYWYLQNLGQGPELLIRYENEEAVDDSQLPKDRFSAERLKGVDSTLKIQPAELGDSAVYLCASSRTSGLLYNEQFFGPGTRLTVL.

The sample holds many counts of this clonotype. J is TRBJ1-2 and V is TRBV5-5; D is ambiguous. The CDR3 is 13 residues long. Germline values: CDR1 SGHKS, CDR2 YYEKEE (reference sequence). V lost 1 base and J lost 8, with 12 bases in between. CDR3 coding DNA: TGTGCCAGCAGCTTGAGTCTCAAGGACGGCTACACCTTC. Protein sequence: CASSLSLKDGYTF.

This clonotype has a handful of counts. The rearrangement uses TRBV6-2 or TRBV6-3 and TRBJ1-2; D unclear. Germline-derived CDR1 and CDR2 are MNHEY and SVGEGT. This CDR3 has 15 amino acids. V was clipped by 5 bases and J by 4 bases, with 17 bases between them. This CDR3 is CASSERLVSSYGYTF. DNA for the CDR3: TGTGCCAGCAGTGAAAGATTAGTCAGCAGCTATGGCTACACCTTC.

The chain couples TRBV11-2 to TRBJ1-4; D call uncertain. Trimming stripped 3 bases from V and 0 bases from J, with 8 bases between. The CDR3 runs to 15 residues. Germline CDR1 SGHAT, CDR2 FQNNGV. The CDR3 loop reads CASSFKIATNEKLFF. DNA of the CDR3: TGTGCCAGCAGCTTCAAGATTGCAACTAATGAAAAACTGTTTTTT. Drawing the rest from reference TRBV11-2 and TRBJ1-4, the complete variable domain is EAGVAQSPRYKIIEKRQSVAFWCNPISGHATLYWYQQILGQGPKLLIQFQNNGVVDDSQLPKDRFSAERLKGVDSTLKIQPAKLEDSAVYLCASSFKIATNEKLFFGSGTQLSVL.

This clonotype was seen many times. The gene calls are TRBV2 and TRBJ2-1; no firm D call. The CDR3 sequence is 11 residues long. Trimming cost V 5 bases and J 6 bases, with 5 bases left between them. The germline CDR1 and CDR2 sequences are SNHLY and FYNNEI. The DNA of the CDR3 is TGTGCCAGCAGTTGGGTCAATGAGCAGTTCTTC. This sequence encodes CASSWVNEQFF.

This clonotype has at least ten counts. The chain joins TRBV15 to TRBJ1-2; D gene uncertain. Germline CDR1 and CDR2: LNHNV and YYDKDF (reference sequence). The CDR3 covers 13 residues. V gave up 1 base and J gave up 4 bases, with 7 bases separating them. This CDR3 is CATSRGGGYGYTF. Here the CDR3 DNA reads TGTGCCACCAGCAGAGGAGGAGGCTATGGCTACACCTTC. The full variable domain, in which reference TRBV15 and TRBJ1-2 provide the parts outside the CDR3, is DAMVIQNPRYQVTQFGKPVTLSCSQTLNHNVMYWYQQKSSQAPKLLFHYYDKDFNNEADTPDNFQSRRPNTSFCFLDIRSPGLGDTAMYLCATSRGGGYGYTFGSGTRLTVV.

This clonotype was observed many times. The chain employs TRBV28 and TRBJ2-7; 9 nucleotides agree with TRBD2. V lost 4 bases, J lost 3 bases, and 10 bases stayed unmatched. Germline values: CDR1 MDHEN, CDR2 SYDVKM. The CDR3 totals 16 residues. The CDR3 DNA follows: TGTGCCAGCAGTTCCCGGACTAGCGCAAACCGCTACGAGCAGTACTTC. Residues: CASSSRTSANRYEQYF.

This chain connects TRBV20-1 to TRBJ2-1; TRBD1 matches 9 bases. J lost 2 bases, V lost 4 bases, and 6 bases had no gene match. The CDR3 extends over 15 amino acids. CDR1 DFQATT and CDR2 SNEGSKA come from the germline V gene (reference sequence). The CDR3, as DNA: TGCAGTGCTACAAACCGGGACAGGGCCTACAATGAGCAGTTCTTC. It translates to CSATNRDRAYNEQFF.

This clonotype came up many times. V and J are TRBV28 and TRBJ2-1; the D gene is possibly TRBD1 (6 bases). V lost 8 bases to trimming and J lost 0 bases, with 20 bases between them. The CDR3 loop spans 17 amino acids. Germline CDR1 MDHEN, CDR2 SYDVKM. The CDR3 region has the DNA TGTGCCAGCGAAGGACAGAGTCCCCTGAGCTCCTACAATGAGCAGTTCTTC. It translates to CASEGQSPLSSYNEQFF.

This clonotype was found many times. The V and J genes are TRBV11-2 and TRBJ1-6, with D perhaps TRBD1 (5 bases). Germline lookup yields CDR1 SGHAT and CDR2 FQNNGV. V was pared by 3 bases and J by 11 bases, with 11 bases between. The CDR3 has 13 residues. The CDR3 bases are TGTGCCAGCAGCTTGGGGGGGGTTGCACCCCTCCACTTT. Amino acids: CASSLGGVAPLHF.

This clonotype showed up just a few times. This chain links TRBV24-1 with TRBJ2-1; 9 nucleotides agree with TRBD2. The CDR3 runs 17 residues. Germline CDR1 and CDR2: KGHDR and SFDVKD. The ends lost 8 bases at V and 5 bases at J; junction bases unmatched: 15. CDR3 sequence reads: CATKGAGGGLAHNEQFF. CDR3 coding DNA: TGTGCCACCAAAGGGGCGGGAGGGGGACTAGCCCACAATGAGCAGTTCTTC.

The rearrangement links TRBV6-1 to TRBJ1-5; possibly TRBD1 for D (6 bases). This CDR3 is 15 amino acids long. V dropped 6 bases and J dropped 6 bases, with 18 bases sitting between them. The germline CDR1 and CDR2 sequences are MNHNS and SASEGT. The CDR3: CASSPRGALGQPQHF. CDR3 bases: TGTGCCAGCAGCCCCCGGGGGGCTTTGGGTCAGCCCCAGCATTTT.

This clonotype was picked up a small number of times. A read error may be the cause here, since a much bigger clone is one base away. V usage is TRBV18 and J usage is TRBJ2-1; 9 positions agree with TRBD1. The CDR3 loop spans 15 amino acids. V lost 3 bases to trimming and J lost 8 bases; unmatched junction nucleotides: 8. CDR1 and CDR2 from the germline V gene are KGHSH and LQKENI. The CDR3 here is CASSPKDRGEDEQFF. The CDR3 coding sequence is TGTGCCAGCTCACCGAAGGACAGGGGTGAAGATGAGCAGTTCTTC.

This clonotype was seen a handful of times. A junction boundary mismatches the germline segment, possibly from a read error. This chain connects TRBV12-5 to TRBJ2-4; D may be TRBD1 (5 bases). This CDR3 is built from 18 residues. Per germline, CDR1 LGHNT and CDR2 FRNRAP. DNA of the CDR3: TGTGCTAGAGGTTTGATACAGGAGAATACCCTAGCCAAAAACATTCAGTACTTC. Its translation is CARGLIQENTLAKNIQYF.

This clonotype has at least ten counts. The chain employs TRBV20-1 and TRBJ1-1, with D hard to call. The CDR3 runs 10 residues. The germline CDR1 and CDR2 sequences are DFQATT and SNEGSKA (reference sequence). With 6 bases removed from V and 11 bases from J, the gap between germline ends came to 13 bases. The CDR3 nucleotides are TGCAGTGCAGCCTCCCTCACCGCTTTCTTT. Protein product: CSAASLTAFF.

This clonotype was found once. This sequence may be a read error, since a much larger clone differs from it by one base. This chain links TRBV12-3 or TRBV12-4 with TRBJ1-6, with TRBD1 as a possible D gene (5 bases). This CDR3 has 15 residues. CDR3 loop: CASSPGPGGNSPPHF. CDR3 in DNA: TGTGCCAGCAGCCCGGGACCAGGCGGTAATTCACCCCCCCACTTT.

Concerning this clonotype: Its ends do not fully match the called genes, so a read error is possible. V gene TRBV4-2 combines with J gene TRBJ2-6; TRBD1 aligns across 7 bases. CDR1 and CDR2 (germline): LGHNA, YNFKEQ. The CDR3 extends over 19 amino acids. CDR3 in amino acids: CASSQDLGTANSGAIVLTF. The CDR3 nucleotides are TGTGCCAGCAGCCAAGATTTGGGGACAGCTAACTCTGGGGCCATCGTCCTGACTTTC.

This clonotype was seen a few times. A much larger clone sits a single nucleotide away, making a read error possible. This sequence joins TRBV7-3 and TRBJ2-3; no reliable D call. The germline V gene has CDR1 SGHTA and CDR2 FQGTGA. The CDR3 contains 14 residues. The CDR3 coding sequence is TGTGCCAACAGCTTGAAGCCCGGAGCAGATACGCAGTATTTT. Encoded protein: CANSLKPGADTQYF. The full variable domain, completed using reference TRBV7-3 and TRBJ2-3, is GAGVSQTPSNKVTEKGKYVELRCDPISGHTALYWYRQSLGQGPEFLIYFQGTGAADDSGLPNDRFFAVRPEGSVSTLKIQRTERGDSAVYLCANSLKPGADTQYFGPGTRLTVL.

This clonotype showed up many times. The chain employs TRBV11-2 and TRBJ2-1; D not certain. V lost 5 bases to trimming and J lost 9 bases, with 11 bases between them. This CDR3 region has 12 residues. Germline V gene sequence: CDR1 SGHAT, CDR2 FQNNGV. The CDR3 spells CASSPPSGEQFF. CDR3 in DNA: TGTGCCAGCAGCCCCCCCTCAGGTGAGCAGTTCTTC.